This TCR beta chain was retrieved from a study of OX40 agonist ivuxolimab in advanced cancers. TCRdb's copy holds only in-frame clones and misses some; the assay was immunoSEQ multiplex PCR. Seen here are about 110,000 clones, just over 90% observed once, and the top ten hold approximately 0.52%. Blood sampling took place at baseline, cycle 4 day 1, and cycle 7 day 1. With 2 bases removed from V and 2 bases from J, the gap between germline ends came to 10 bases. CDR3 length: 14 amino acids. CDR1 is SGHTA, CDR2 FQGNSA, per germline. Source: CD4+ or CD8+ T cells sorted from blood, taken in a trial of the OX40 agonist ivuxolimab. The chain employs TRBV7-2 and TRBJ2-7, with unresolved D. This TCR came from an adult with an advanced solid tumor such as melanoma, head and neck, liver or kidney cancer. The CDR3 sequence is CASSLIQGTYEQYF. The CDR3 DNA is TGTGCCAGCAGCTTAATTCAAGGAACCTACGAGCAGTACTTC.